These 5 T cell receptor beta chains were sequenced from one sample in a study of T-cell memory formation after mild COVID-19. TCRdb reprocessed the 5' RACE reads with MiXCR, giving one entry per CDR3 protein. In the table there are hundreds of thousands of distinct CDR3 sequences, over 25% of which are singletons. Sequencing was performed on PBMCs or a T cell subset sorted from them (not recorded which). These receptor sequences come from an adult woman who had mild COVID-19 (a few samples of this study predate the infection). Cell type and time point are not known.

The table lists this clonotype with a few counts. The gene calls are TRBV6-1 and TRBJ2-1; no firm D call. Trimming cost V 10 bases and J 0 bases, with 16 bases left between them. The CDR3 consists of 15 residues. Germline CDR1 MNHNS, CDR2 SASEGT. This chain's CDR3 is CATLVGLDSYNEQFF. The DNA of the CDR3 is TGTGCCACCCTCGTCGGGCTTGACTCCTACAATGAGCAGTTCTTC.

The chain recombines TRBV18 with TRBJ2-1; 7 bases align to TRBD2. CDR3 length: 15 residues. The ends lost 0 bases at V and 4 bases at J; junction bases unmatched: 3. CDR1 is KGHSH, CDR2 LQKENI, per germline. CDR3 residues: CASSPPTSSYNEQFF. CDR3 bases: TGTGCCAGCTCACCACCGACTAGCAGTTACAATGAGCAGTTCTTC.

The sample holds a few counts of this clonotype. This sequence joins TRBV7-6 and TRBJ2-3, with 10 bases identical to TRBD1. CDR3 length equals 17 residues. V dropped 1 base and J dropped 3; count of bases not matched to a gene: 7. The germline V gene has CDR1 SGHVS and CDR2 FNYEAQ. The CDR3 DNA reads TGTGCCAGCAGCTTAGAGGGGACAGGGGTCCTTACAGATACGCAGTATTTT. This sequence encodes CASSLEGTGVLTDTQYF.

This clonotype has just a few counts. This chain links TRBV20-1 with TRBJ2-5; 8 nucleotides agree with TRBD1. CDR3 length equals 16 residues. Trimming at V came to 2 bases and at J to 4 bases, leaving 12 bases not matched to a gene. From germline, CDR1 is DFQATT and CDR2 SNEGSKA (reference sequence). The CDR3: CSARTATGERRETQYF. The CDR3 region has the DNA TGCAGTGCTAGAACAGCGACAGGGGAGCGGCGAGAGACCCAGTACTTC.

The chain combines TRBV9 with TRBJ2-1; 9 positions match TRBD2. CDR3 size: 17 residues. With V trimmed by 0 bases and J by 10 bases, 14 bases remained unmatched. From germline, CDR1 is SGDLS and CDR2 YYNGEE. The CDR3 reads CASSVAPIGGRALEQFF. CDR3 DNA: TGTGCCAGCAGCGTAGCCCCCATTGGCGGGAGGGCCCTAGAGCAGTTCTTC.